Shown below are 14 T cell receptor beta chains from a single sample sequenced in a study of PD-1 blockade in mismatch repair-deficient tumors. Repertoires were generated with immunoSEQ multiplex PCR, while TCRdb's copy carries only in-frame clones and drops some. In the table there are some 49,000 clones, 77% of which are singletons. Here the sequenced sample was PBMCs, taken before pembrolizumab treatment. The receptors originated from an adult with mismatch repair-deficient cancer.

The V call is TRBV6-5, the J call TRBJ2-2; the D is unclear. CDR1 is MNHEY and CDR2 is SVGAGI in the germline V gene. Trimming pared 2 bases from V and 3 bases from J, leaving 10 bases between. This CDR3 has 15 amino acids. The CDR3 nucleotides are TGTGCCAGCAGTTACATACAAAGCTACACCGGGGAGCTGTTTTTT. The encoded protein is CASSYIQSYTGELFF.

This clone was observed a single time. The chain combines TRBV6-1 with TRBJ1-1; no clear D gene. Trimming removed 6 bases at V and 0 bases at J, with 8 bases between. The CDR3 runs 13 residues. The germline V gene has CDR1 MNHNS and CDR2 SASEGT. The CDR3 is CASRDGLNTEAFF. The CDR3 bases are TGTGCCAGCAGAGACGGATTGAACACTGAAGCTTTCTTT.

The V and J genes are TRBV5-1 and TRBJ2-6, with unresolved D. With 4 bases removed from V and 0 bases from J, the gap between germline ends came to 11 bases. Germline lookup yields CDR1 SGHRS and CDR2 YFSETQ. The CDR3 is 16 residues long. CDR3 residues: CASSPVPISGANVLTF. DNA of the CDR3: TGCGCCAGCAGCCCCGTTCCCATCTCTGGGGCCAACGTCCTGACTTTC.

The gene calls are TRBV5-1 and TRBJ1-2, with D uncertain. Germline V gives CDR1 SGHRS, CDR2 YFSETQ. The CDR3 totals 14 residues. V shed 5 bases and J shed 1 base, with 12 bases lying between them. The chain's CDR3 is CASRPALNNYGYTF. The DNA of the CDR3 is TGCGCCAGCAGACCGGCTCTCAATAACTATGGCTACACCTTC.

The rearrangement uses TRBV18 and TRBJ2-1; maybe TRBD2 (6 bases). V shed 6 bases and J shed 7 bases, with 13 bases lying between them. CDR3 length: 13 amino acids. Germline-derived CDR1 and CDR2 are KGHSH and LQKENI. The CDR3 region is CASSRTRENEQFF. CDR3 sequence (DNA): TGTGCCAGCTCGAGGACTCGGGAGAATGAGCAGTTCTTC.

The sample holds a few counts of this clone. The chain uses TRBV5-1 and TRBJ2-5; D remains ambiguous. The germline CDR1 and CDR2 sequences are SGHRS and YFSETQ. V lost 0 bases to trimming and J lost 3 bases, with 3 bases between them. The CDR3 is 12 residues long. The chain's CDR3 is CASSLVEETQYF. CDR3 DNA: TGCGCCAGCAGCTTGGTGGAAGAGACCCAGTACTTC.

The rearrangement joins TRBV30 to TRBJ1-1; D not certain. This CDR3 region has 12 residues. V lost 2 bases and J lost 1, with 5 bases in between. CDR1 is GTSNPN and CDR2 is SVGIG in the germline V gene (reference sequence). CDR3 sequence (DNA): TGTGCCTGGAGTAGAAGGAACACTGAAGCTTTCTTT. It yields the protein CAWSRRNTEAFF.

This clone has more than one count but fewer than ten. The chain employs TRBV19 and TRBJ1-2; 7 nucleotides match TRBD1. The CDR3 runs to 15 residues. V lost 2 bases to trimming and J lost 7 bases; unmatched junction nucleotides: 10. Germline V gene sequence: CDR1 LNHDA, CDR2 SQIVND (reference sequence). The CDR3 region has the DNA TGTGCCAGTAGTATACAGGCACGGGACAGAATTGGCTACACCTTC. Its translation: CASSIQARDRIGYTF. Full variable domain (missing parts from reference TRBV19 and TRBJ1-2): DGGITQSPKYLFRKEGQNVTLSCEQNLNHDAMYWYRQDPGQGLRLIYYSQIVNDFQKGDIAEGYSVSREKKESFPLTVTSAQKNPTAFYLCASSIQARDRIGYTFGSGTRLTVV.

CDR3 amino acids: CASSIEFLFRWRANYGEQFF. The CDR3, as DNA: TGTGCCAGTAGTATAGAGTTTCTATTTCGTTGGCGGGCTAATTATGGTGAGCAGTTCTTC. The chain recombines TRBV19 with TRBJ2-1; maybe TRBD2 (5 bases). In germline, CDR1 is LNHDA, CDR2 SQIVND (reference sequence). The CDR3 has 20 residues. V was shortened by 0 bases and J by 9 bases, with 30 bases between the two germline ends.

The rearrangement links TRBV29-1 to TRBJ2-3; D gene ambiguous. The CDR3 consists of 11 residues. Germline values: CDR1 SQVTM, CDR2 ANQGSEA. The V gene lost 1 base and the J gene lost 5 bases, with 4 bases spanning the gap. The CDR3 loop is CSVEVKDTQYF. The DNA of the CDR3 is TGCAGCGTTGAAGTAAAAGATACGCAGTATTTT.

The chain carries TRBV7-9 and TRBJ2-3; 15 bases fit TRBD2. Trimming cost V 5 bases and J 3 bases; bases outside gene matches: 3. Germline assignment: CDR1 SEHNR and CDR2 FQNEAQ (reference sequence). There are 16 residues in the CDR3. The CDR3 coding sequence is TGTGCCAGCAGCCTCGGACTAGCGGGAGGGACAGATACGCAGTATTTT. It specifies CASSLGLAGGTDTQYF.

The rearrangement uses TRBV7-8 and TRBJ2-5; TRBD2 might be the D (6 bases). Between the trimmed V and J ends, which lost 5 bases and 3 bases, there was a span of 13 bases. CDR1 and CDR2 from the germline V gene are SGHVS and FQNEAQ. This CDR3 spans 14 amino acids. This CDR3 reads CASSLRGGEETQYF. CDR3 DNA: TGTGCCAGCAGCCTACGCGGCGGGGAAGAGACCCAGTACTTC.

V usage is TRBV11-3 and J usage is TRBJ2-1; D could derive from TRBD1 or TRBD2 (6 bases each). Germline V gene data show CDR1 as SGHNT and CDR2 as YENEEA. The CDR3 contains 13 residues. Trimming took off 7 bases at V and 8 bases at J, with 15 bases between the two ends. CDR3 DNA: TGTGCCAGCACAGGAGGGGGAGGCCATGAGCAGTTCTTC. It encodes CASTGGGGHEQFF.

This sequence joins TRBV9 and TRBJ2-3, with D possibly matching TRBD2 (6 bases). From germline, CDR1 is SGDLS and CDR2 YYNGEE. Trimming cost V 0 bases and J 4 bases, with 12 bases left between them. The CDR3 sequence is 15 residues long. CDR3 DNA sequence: TGTGCCAGCAGCGTAGCTGGCGGGGTGGCAGATACGCAGTATTTT. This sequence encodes CASSVAGGVADTQYF. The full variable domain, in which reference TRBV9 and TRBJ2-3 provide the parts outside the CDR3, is DSGVTQTPKHLITATGQRVTLRCSPRSGDLSVYWYQQSLDQGLQFLIQYYNGEERAKGNILERFSAQQFPDLHSELNLSSLELGDSALYFCASSVAGGVADTQYFGPGTRLTVL.